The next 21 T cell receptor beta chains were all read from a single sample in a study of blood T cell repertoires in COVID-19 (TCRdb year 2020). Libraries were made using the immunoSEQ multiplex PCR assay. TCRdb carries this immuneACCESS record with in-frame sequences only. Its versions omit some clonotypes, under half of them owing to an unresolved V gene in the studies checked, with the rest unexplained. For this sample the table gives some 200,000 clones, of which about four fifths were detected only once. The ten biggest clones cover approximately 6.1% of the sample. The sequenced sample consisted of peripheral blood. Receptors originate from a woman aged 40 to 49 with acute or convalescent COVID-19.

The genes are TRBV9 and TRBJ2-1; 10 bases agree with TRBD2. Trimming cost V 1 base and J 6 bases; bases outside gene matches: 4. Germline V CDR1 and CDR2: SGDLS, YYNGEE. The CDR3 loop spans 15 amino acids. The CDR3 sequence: CASSVISGGVNEQFF. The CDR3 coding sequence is TGTGCCAGCAGCGTAATCAGCGGGGGGGTCAATGAGCAGTTCTTC.

CDR3 residues: CATSGPGQGVNEELFF. CDR3 DNA sequence: TGTGCCACCAGTGGCCCGGGACAGGGGGTTAATGAGGAACTGTTTTTT. The V gene is TRBV24-1, the J gene TRBJ1-4; 11 positions match TRBD1. CDR3 size: 16 residues. The junction had 13 bases not matched to a gene; V was cut back by 5 bases and J by 12 bases. Germline V gene sequence: CDR1 KGHDR, CDR2 SFDVKD.

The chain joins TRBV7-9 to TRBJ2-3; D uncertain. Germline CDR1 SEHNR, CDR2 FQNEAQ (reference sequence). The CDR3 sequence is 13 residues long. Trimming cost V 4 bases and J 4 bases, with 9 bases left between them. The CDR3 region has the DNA TGTGCCAGCAGCTCCACTGTAGCAGATACGCAGTATTTT. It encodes CASSSTVADTQYF.

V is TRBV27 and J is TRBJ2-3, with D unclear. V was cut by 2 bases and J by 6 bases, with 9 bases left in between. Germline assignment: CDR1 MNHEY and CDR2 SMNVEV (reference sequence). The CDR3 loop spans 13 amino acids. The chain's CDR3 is CASSLVWRDTQYF. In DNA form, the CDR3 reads TGTGCCAGCAGTTTAGTTTGGCGGGATACGCAGTATTTT.

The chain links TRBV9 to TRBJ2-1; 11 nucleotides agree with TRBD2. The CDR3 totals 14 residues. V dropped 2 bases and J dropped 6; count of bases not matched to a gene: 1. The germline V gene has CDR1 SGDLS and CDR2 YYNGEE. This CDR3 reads CASSVLAGGNEQFF. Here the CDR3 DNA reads TGTGCCAGCAGCGTGCTAGCGGGAGGCAATGAGCAGTTCTTC.

The CDR3 DNA reads as TGTGCCAGTAGCCTCAGTCGTAACTATGGCTACACCTTC. Its protein product is CASSLSRNYGYTF. The J gene is TRBJ1-2, the V gene TRBV19; D is unclear. CDR1 and CDR2 from the germline V gene are LNHDA and SQIVND (reference sequence). Between the trimmed V and J ends, which lost 6 bases and 1 base, there was a span of 9 bases. The CDR3 is made up of 13 amino acids.

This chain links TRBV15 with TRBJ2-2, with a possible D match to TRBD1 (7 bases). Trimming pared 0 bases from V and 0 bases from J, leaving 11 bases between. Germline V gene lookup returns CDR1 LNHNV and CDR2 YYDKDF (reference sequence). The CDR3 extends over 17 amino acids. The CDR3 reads CATSRDGGTANTGELFF. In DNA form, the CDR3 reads TGTGCCACCAGCAGAGATGGCGGGACAGCGAACACCGGGGAGCTGTTTTTT.

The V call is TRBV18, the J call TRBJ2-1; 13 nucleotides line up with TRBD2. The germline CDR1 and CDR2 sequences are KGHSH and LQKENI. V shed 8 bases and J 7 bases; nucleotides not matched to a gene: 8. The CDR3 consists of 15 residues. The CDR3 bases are TGTGCCAGCCCCCCCTCGGGACTAGCGGGGAATGAGCAGTTCTTC. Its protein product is CASPPSGLAGNEQFF.

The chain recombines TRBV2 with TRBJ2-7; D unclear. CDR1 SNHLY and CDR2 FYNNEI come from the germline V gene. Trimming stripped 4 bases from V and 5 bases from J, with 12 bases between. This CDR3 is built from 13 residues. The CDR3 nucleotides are TGTGCCAGCAGTGGATCCGCCTACCACGAGCAGTACTTC. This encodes CASSGSAYHEQYF.

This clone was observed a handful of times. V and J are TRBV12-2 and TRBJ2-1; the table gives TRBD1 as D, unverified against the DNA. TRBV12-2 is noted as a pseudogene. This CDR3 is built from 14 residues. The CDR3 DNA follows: TGTGCAAGCCACAGGGGGGATAACTACAATGAGCAGTTCTTC. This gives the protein CASHRGDNYNEQFF.

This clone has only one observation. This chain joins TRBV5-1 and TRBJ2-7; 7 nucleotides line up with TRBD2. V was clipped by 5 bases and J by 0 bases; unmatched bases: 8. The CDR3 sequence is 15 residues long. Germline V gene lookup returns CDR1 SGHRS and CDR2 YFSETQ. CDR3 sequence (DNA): TGCGCCAGCAGGCTGAGTAGCGGGTCCTCCTACGAGCAGTACTTC. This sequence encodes CASRLSSGSSYEQYF.

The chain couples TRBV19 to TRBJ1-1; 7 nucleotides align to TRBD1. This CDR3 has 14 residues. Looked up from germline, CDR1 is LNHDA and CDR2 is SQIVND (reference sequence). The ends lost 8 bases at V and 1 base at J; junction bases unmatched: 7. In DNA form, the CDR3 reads TGTGCCAGTGCGGAGTGGACAGGGAACACTGAAGCTTTCTTT. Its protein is CASAEWTGNTEAFF.

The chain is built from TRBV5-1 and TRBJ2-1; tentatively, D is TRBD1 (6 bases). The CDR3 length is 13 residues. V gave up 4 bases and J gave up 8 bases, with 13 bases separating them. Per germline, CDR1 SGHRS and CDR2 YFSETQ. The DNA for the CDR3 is TGCGCCAGCAGCCTACAGGGAAATTATGAGCAGTTCTTC. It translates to CASSLQGNYEQFF.

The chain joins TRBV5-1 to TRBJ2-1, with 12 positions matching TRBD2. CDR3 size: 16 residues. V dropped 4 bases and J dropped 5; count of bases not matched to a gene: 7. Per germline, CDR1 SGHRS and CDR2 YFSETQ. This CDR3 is CASSKRTSGDNNEQFF. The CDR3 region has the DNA TGCGCCAGCAGCAAAAGGACTAGCGGGGATAACAATGAGCAGTTCTTC.

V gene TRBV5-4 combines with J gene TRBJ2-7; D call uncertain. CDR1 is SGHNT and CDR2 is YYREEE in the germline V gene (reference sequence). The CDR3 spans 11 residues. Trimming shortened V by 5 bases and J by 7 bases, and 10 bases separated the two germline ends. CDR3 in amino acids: CASSSDWEQYF. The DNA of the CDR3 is TGTGCCAGCAGTTCCGACTGGGAGCAGTACTTC.

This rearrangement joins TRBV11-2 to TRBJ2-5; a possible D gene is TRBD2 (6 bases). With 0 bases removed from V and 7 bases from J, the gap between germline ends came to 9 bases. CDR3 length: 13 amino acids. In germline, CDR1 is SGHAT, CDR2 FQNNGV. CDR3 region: CASSLDLGGTQYF. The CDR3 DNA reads TGTGCCAGCAGCTTAGATCTCGGGGGGACCCAGTACTTC.

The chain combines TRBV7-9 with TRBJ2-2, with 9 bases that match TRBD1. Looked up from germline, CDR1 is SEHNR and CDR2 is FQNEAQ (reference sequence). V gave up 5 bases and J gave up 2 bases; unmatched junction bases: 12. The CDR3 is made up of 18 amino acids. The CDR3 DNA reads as TGTGCCAGCAGCCCGAGCCAAGGACAGGGGCCTAACACCGGGGAGCTGTTTTTT. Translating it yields CASSPSQGQGPNTGELFF. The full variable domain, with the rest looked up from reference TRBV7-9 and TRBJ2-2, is DTGVSQNPRHKITKRGQNVTFRCDPISEHNRLYWYRQTLGQGPEFLTYFQNEAQLEKSRLLSDRFSAERPKGSFSTLEIQRTEQGDSAMYLCASSPSQGQGPNTGELFFGEGSRLTVL.

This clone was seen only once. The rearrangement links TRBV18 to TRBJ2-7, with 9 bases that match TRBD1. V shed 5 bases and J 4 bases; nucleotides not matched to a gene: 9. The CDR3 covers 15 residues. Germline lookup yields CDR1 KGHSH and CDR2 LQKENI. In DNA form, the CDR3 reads TGTGCCAGCTCATTATCCGGGACAGGGATTTACGAGCAGTACTTC. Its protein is CASSLSGTGIYEQYF.

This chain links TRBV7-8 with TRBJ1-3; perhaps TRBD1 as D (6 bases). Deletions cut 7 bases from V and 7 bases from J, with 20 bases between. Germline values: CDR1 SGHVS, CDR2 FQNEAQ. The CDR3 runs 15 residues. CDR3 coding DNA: TGTGCCAGCACCATTCGTCCAGGGGAACGGAACACCATATATTTT. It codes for CASTIRPGERNTIYF.

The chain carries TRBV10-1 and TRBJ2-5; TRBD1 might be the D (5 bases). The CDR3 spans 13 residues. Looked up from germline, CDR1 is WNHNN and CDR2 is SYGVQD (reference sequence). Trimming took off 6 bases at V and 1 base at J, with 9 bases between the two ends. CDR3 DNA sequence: TGCGCCAGCAGCAGGGATTCCCAAGAGACCCAGTACTTC. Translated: CASSRDSQETQYF.

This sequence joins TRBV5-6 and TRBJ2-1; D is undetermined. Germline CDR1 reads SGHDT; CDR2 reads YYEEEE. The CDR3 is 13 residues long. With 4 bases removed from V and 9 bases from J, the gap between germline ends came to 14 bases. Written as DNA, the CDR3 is TGTGCCAGCAGCCGGCCCCCGTGGAGTGAGCAGTTCTTC. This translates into CASSRPPWSEQFF. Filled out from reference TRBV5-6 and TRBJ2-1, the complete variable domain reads DAGVTQSPTHLIKTRGQQVTLRCSPKSGHDTVSWYQQALGQGPQFIFQYYEEEERQRGNFPDRFSGHQFPNYSSELNVNALLLGDSALYLCASSRPPWSEQFFGPGTRLTVL.